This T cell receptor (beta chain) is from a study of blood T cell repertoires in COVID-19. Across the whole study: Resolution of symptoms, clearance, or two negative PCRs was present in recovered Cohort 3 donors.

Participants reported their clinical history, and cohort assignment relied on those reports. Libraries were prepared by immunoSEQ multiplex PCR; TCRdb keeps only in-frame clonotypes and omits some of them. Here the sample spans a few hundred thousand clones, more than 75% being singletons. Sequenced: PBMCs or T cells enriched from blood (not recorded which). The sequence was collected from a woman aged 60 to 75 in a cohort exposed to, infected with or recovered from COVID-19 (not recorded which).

This CDR3 is CAVSSGLAGAREQFF. CDR3 in DNA: TGTGCCGTCAGCTCCGGGCTAGCGGGAGCGCGGGAGCAGTTCTTC. The chain has TRBV11-1 and TRBJ2-1; TRBD2 matches at 10 bases. CDR1 and CDR2 (germline): SGHAT, FQDESV (reference sequence). J was trimmed by 10 bases and V by 11 bases; bases with no gene match: 17. The CDR3 loop spans 15 amino acids.